This TCR beta chain was recovered during a study of cytomegalovirus exposure and HLA in healthy donors. Study-wide results and limits: The study had only CMV serostatus as immune exposure information.

A note on this clone: Its antigen is not known.

The CDR3 sequence is 14 residues long. Germline lookup yields CDR1 MDHEN and CDR2 SYDVKM. The V end was cut by 10 bases, the J end by 4 bases, with 16 bases between. Amplification used 60 Vbeta primers and 13 Jbeta primers. Generated by immunoSEQ multiplex PCR, the TCRdb table keeps only in-frame clones and is missing some. The data hold tens of thousands of clones, with 81% observed a single time. This TCR came from a girl aged 2 to 9 in good health and CMV-seropositive. The gene calls are TRBV28 and TRBJ2-2; a weak D match, TRBD2 (5 bases). Material for sequencing was PBMCs. CDR3 in amino acids: CATIYSGSTGELFF. Written as DNA, the CDR3 is TGTGCCACCATCTATTCGGGGTCCACCGGGGAGCTGTTTTTT.